This TCR beta chain was documented in a study of T cells in tumors and immune-related adverse events. V lost 3 bases and J lost 3; bases outside the gene matches: 5. The CDR3 is made up of 14 amino acids. The germline V gene encodes CDR1 SGHTA and CDR2 FQGNSA. Profiling relied on immunoSEQ multiplex PCR, and the TCRdb table lists in-frame clones only, not all of them. The sample holds under 8,500 clones, roughly 92% seen once. This sample comprised lymph node tissue, obtained from a patient treated with anti-PD-1 therapy. The origin of this receptor is a female donor with metastatic renal cell carcinoma. The chain joins TRBV7-2 to TRBJ2-7, with 7 bases matching TRBD1. CDR3 sequence reads: CASSFNRGHYEQYF. CDR3 nucleotides: TGTGCCAGCAGCTTCAACAGGGGTCACTACGAGCAGTACTTC.